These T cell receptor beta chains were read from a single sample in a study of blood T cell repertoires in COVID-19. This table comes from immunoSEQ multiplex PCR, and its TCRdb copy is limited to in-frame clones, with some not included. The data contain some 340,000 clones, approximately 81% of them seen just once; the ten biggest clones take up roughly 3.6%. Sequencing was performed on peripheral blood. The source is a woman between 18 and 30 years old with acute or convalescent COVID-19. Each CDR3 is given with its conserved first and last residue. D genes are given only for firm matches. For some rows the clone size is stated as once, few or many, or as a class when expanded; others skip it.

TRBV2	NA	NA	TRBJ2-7	CASSEARGDGVYEQYF	TGTGCCAGCAGTGAAGCGCGGGGTGACGGGGTTTACGAGCAGTACTTC
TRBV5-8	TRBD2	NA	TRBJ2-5	CASSRGTTGETQYF	TGTGCCAGCAGCCGCGGGACTACCGGAGAGACCCAGTACTTC
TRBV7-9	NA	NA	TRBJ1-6	CASSYGNDNSPLHF	TGTGCCAGCAGCTACGGGAATGATAATTCACCCCTCCACTTT
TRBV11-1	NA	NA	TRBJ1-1	CASSVTGRHTEAFF	TGTGCCAGCAGCGTTACAGGGAGACACACTGAAGCTTTCTTT
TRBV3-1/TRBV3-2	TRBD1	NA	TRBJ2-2	CASRTAGQGSLTGELFF	TGTGCCAGCAGGACGGCAGGACAGGGATCTCTCACCGGGGAGCTGTTTTTT
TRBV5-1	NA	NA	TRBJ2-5	CASRTVGQETQYF	TGCGCCAGCAGGACGGTCGGGCAAGAGACCCAGTACTTC
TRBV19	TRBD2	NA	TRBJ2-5	CATGLAEETQYF	TGTGCCACGGGACTAGCGGAAGAGACCCAGTACTTC
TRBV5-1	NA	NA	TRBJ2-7	CASSTMESSYEQYF	TGCGCCAGCAGCACAATGGAGAGCTCCTACGAGCAGTACTTC
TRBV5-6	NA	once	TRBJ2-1	CASSPPASEYSGEQFF	TGTGCCAGCAGCCCCCCCGCTAGCGAATATTCCGGTGAGCAGTTCTTC
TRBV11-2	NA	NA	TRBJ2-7	CASSSRASTYEQYF	TGTGCCAGCAGCTCGCGTGCAAGTACCTACGAGCAGTACTTC
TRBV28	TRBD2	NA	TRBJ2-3	CASSPWTSGSTDTQYF	TGTGCCAGCAGTCCATGGACTAGCGGGAGCACAGATACGCAGTATTTT
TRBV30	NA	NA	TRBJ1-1	CAWSRSGDTEAFF	TGTGCCTGGAGTCGTTCGGGGGACACTGAAGCTTTCTTT
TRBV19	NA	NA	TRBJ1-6	CASIGSGNSPLHF	TGTGCCAGTATCGGCTCAGGGAATTCACCCCTCCACTTT
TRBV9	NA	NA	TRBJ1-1	CASSAQGSEAFF	TGTGCCAGCAGCGCTCAGGGGTCTGAAGCTTTCTTT
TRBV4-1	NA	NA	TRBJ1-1	CASSQEGLGEAEAFF	TGCGCCAGCAGCCAAGAAGGGCTCGGGGAGGCTGAAGCTTTCTTT
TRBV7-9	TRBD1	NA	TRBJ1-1	CASSPTDRGMNTEAFF	TGTGCCAGCAGCCCGACGGACAGGGGAATGAACACTGAAGCTTTCTTT
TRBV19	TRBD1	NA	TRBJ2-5	CASSSGTGGGKTQYF	TGTGCCAGTAGCTCCGGGACAGGGGGCGGAAAGACCCAGTACTTC
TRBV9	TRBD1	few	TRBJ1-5	CATLGGTGKQPQHF	TGTGCCACCCTGGGAGGGACAGGAAAACAGCCCCAGCATTTT
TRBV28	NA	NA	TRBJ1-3	CASSLIQGNPGNTIYF	TGTGCCAGCAGTTTAATACAGGGAAACCCTGGAAACACCATATATTTT
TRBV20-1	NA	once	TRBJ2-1	CSASRRADYNEQFF	TGCAGTGCTAGTAGGCGGGCCGACTACAATGAGCAGTTCTTC
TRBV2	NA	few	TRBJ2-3	CASRTYTDTQYF	TGTGCCAGTAGGACTTACACAGATACGCAGTATTTT
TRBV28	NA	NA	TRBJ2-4	CASSLAGSKNIQYF	TGTGCCAGCAGTTTAGCGGGTTCCAAAAACATTCAGTACTTC
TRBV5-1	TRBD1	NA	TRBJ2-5	CASSFGQGARETQYF	TGCGCCAGCAGCTTTGGGCAGGGGGCGCGGGAGACCCAGTACTTC
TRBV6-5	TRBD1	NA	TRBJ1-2	CASSPRQGLYGYTF	TGTGCCAGCAGTCCCCGACAGGGTCTCTATGGCTACACCTTC
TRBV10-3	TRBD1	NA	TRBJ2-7	CAISEPGQASSYEQYF	TGTGCCATCAGTGAGCCCGGACAGGCCAGCTCCTACGAGCAGTACTTC
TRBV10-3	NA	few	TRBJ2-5	CAIRLGLQETQYF	TGTGCCATCAGGCTTGGACTCCAAGAGACCCAGTACTTC
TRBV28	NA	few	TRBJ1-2	CASSLTGDSFGYTF	TGTGCCAGCAGTTTGACGGGGGATTCCTTCGGCTACACCTTC
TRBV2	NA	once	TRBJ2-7	CATLGQNYEQYF	TGTGCCACCCTGGGGCAGAACTACGAGCAGTACTTC
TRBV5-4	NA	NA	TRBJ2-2	CASSFGAYTGELFF	TGTGCCAGCAGCTTTGGGGCTTACACCGGGGAGCTGTTTTTT
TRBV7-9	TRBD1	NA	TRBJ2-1	CASSLEMAQGITNEQFF	TGTGCCAGCAGCTTAGAAATGGCACAGGGGATCACCAATGAGCAGTTCTTC
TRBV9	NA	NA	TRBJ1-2	CASSVNSMGLLYGYTF	TGTGCCAGCAGCGTAAACTCGATGGGACTCCTCTATGGCTACACCTTC
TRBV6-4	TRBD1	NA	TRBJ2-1	CASGVEGASEQFF	TGTGCCAGCGGGGTCGAGGGGGCAAGTGAGCAGTTCTTC
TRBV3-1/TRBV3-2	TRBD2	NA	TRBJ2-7	CASSRPGLPSYEQYF	TGTGCCAGCAGCCGACCGGGACTACCCTCCTACGAGCAGTACTTC
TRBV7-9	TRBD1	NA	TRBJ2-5	CASSFQGTGRGQETQYF	TGTGCCAGCAGCTTCCAGGGGACAGGGAGGGGCCAAGAGACCCAGTACTTC
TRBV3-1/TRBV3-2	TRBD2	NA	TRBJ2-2	CASSPEVFAGGGTGELFF	TGTGCCAGCAGCCCCGAGGTCTTCGCGGGAGGGGGGACCGGGGAGCTGTTTTTT
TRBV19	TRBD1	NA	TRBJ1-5	CASSIKGQANQPQHF	TGTGCCAGTAGTATTAAAGGACAGGCGAATCAGCCCCAGCATTTT
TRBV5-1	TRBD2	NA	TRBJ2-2	CASSSRERGGLGELFF	TGCGCCAGCAGCTCCCGTGAGCGGGGGGGCCTCGGGGAGCTGTTTTTT
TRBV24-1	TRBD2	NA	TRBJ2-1	CATSDLAGDGDEQFF	TGTGCCACCAGTGATTTGGCGGGAGACGGGGATGAGCAGTTCTTC
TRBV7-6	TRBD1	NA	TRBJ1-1	CASSFTGVPNTEAFF	TGTGCCAGCAGCTTTACAGGGGTTCCGAACACTGAAGCTTTCTTT